Listed here are 20 T cell receptor beta chains from one sample, sequenced in a study of shared clonotypes between healthy human individuals. Only in-frame clones appear in the TCRdb table, and some are missing; sequencing was by immunoSEQ multiplex PCR. The sample consists of over 75,000 clones, 60% to 70% of them appearing once. Sequencing input: memory CD8+ T cells sorted from blood. The subset is: CD45RO+ cells pooled with CCR7-negative TemRA cells. These receptor sequences come from a man aged 25-45 years in good health.

In its sample, this clone was seen a few times. V is TRBV10-2 and J is TRBJ1-1, with 8 bases lining up with TRBD1. The V gene's germline CDR1 is WSHSY and CDR2 SAAADI. The CDR3 covers 13 residues. V lost 10 bases to trimming and J lost 4 bases; unmatched junction nucleotides: 8. In DNA form, the CDR3 reads TGCGCCACCACCGGACAGGGTGTCACTGAAGCTTTCTTT. This encodes CATTGQGVTEAFF.

By frequency in the sample, this clone is medium-sized (0.01 to 0.1%). This rearrangement joins TRBV6-1 to TRBJ2-1; no firm D call. The CDR3 totals 13 residues. Looked up from germline, CDR1 is MNHNS and CDR2 is SASEGT. Trimming took 4 bases from V and 6 from J, leaving 10 bases between them. In DNA form, the CDR3 reads TGTGCCAGCAGTGGACGACACAGCAATGAGCAGTTCTTC. As protein: CASSGRHSNEQFF.

The rearrangement joins TRBV5-4 to TRBJ2-1, with TRBD2 matching over 8 bases. Trimming took 4 bases from V and 4 from J; bases not matched to a gene: 7. CDR3 length: 15 amino acids. Germline V gene data show CDR1 as SGHNT and CDR2 as YYREEE (reference sequence). DNA of the CDR3: TGTGCCAGCAGCCCCGGGAGGGTGGGATACAATGAGCAGTTCTTC. Its protein is CASSPGRVGYNEQFF.

The rearrangement joins TRBV28 to TRBJ1-4; no clear D gene. CDR1 is MDHEN and CDR2 is SYDVKM in the germline V gene. V lost 4 bases and J 8 bases, leaving 8 bases between the germline ends. The CDR3 sequence is 12 residues long. The CDR3 nucleotides read TGTGCCAGCAGTTCACTAATCGAAAAACTGTTTTTT. Translation: CASSSLIEKLFF.

V usage is TRBV27 and J usage is TRBJ2-5; D ambiguous. Germline CDR1 reads MNHEY; CDR2 reads SMNVEV (reference sequence). The CDR3 has 15 amino acids. Trimming stripped 3 bases from V and 4 bases from J, with 15 bases between. This CDR3 is CASSLLRQGPETQYF. The DNA of the CDR3 is TGTGCCAGCAGTTTGTTGCGTCAAGGGCCAGAGACCCAGTACTTC.

CDR3 sequence reads: CASSPGSGYEQYF. CDR3 coding DNA: TGTGCCAGCTCACCAGGTTCAGGTTACGAGCAGTACTTC. The chain links TRBV18 to TRBJ2-7, with unresolved D. Trimming took off 2 bases at V and 4 bases at J, with 9 bases between the two ends. Germline CDR1 reads KGHSH; CDR2 reads LQKENI. The CDR3 is 13 residues long.

The chain uses TRBV6-5 and TRBJ1-2; the D is unclear. The CDR3 sequence is 11 residues long. The germline V gene has CDR1 MNHEY and CDR2 SVGAGI. The CDR3 region is CVVGTNYGYTF. The CDR3 DNA reads as TGTGTAGTGGGGACTAACTATGGCTACACCTTC.

The V call is TRBV7-2, the J call TRBJ1-2, with 11 bases fitting TRBD1. This CDR3 has 16 residues. V was clipped by 0 bases and J by 4 bases; unmatched bases: 4. Germline V lookup: CDR1 SGHTA, CDR2 FQGNSA. CDR3 sequence reads: CASSLAGTGGLYGYTF. As DNA, the CDR3 is TGTGCCAGCAGCTTAGCCGGGACAGGGGGACTCTATGGCTACACCTTC.

This clone was seen more than once but under ten times. V is TRBV11-3 and J is TRBJ2-2, with D perhaps matching TRBD2 (6 bases). CDR1 is SGHNT, CDR2 YENEEA, per germline. CDR3 length: 15 amino acids. V lost 2 bases and J 6 bases, leaving 13 bases between the germline ends. CDR3: CASSLNGRGSGELFF. The CDR3 DNA follows: TGTGCCAGCAGCTTAAACGGGAGAGGTTCCGGGGAGCTGTTTTTT.

The CDR3 DNA sequence: TGTGCCAGCAGCTTCGCTGTAGCGGGAGGTATTGGGACCCAGTACTTC. It codes for CASSFAVAGGIGTQYF. V usage is TRBV5-6 and J usage is TRBJ2-5; 10 nucleotides agree with TRBD2. The trim removed 2 bases at V and 7 bases at J, leaving 11 bases unmatched. The CDR3 has 16 residues. Germline assignment: CDR1 SGHDT and CDR2 YYEEEE.

This clone came up a few times. The chain is built from TRBV6-4 and TRBJ2-1; 7 bases line up with TRBD2. This CDR3 comprises 13 residues. Germline CDR1 and CDR2: MRHNA and SNTAGT. Losses at the gene ends were 5 bases for V and 7 bases for J; bases not matched to a gene: 5. In nucleotides, the CDR3 is TGTGCCAGCAGTCAGGTTAGCGGGAATGAGCAGTTCTTC. This sequence encodes CASSQVSGNEQFF.

The chain is built from TRBV5-4 and TRBJ2-1; possibly TRBD2 for D (6 bases). Trimming took off 2 bases at V and 4 bases at J, with 16 bases between the two ends. CDR1 SGHNT and CDR2 YYREEE come from the germline V gene (reference sequence). This CDR3 has 16 residues. CDR3 loop: CASSFIAGTGYNEQFF. CDR3 nucleotides: TGTGCCAGCAGCTTCATCGCGGGGACTGGATACAATGAGCAGTTCTTC.

This clone was picked up a small number of times. The J gene is TRBJ2-2, the V gene TRBV25-1; 7 bases map to TRBD2. The junction had 8 bases not matched to a gene; V was cut back by 1 base and J by 3 bases. The CDR3 is made up of 17 amino acids. Per germline, CDR1 MGHDK and CDR2 SYGVNS. The CDR3 DNA reads as TGTGCCAGCAGTGAATCGGGAGCTAGCGGACACACCGGGGAGCTGTTTTTT. Its translation is CASSESGASGHTGELFF.

The V call is TRBV27, the J call TRBJ2-7; D is possibly TRBD2 (7 bases). Germline CDR1 is MNHEY and CDR2 is SMNVEV (reference sequence). The CDR3 length is 15 residues. Between the trimmed V and J ends, which lost 3 bases and 0 bases, there was a span of 12 bases. Here the CDR3 reads CASSFGGGGSYEQYF. CDR3 DNA sequence: TGTGCCAGCAGTTTTGGCGGGGGCGGCTCCTACGAGCAGTACTTC.

V and J are TRBV10-3 and TRBJ2-1, with 9 bases matching TRBD1. Trimming removed 0 bases from V and 4 bases from J; junction bases left unmatched: 7. Germline V CDR1 and CDR2: ENHRY, SYGVKD. This CDR3 is built from 17 residues. The CDR3 spells CAISESQGASIYNEQFF. CDR3 bases: TGTGCCATCAGTGAGTCACAGGGGGCTTCTATTTACAATGAGCAGTTCTTC.

V and J are TRBV7-2 and TRBJ2-5, with D possibly TRBD2 on 6 matching bases. Trimming shortened V by 5 bases and J by 6 bases, and 19 bases separated the two germline ends. This CDR3 comprises 15 residues. Germline lookup yields CDR1 SGHTA and CDR2 FQGNSA. This CDR3 is CASSPLGGVEKTQYF. In DNA, the CDR3 is TGTGCCAGCAGCCCCCTTGGAGGGGTGGAGAAGACCCAGTACTTC.

The chain joins TRBV2 to TRBJ2-7; D is possibly TRBD2 (6 bases). Trimming took off 6 bases at V and 4 bases at J, with 19 bases between the two ends. The CDR3 spans 15 residues. Germline V gene data show CDR1 as SNHLY and CDR2 as FYNNEI. The CDR3 loop reads CASSGGAASRYEQYF. CDR3 coding DNA: TGTGCCAGCAGCGGGGGAGCTGCCTCCCGGTACGAGCAGTACTTC. The whole variable domain, remainder taken from reference TRBV2 and TRBJ2-7, is EPEVTQTPSHQVTQMGQEVILRCVPISNHLYFYWYRQILGQKVEFLVSFYNNEISEKSEIFDDQFSVERPDGSNFTLKIRSTKLEDSAMYFCASSGGAASRYEQYFGPGTRLTVT.

At least ten counts were recorded for this clone. The V gene is TRBV7-4, the J gene TRBJ2-1; D might be TRBD2 (6 bases). The CDR3 consists of 18 residues. Germline assignment: CDR1 SGHVT and CDR2 SQSDAQ. Trimming took off 2 bases at V and 4 bases at J, with 21 bases between the two ends. The CDR3 here is CASSLSALAGWSYNEQFF. The DNA of the CDR3 is TGTGCCAGCAGCTTATCCGCTCTGGCGGGATGGTCGTACAATGAGCAGTTCTTC.

The gene calls are TRBV6-1 and TRBJ2-3; D gene unclear. This CDR3 has 11 residues. Trimming stripped 6 bases from V and 7 bases from J, with 8 bases between. Germline V gene lookup returns CDR1 MNHNS and CDR2 SASEGT. CDR3 DNA sequence: TGTGCCAGCAGCGTCTTCTATACGCAGTATTTT. Its translation is CASSVFYTQYF.

The chain combines TRBV2 with TRBJ2-5; maybe TRBD2 (6 bases). V lost 7 bases to trimming and J lost 6 bases, with 18 bases between them. The CDR3 runs to 14 residues. Germline V gives CDR1 SNHLY, CDR2 FYNNEI. CDR3 sequence (DNA): TGTGCCAGCAAAGTCCGGGAGTCCCCACAGACCCAGTACTTC. Translating it yields CASKVRESPQTQYF.